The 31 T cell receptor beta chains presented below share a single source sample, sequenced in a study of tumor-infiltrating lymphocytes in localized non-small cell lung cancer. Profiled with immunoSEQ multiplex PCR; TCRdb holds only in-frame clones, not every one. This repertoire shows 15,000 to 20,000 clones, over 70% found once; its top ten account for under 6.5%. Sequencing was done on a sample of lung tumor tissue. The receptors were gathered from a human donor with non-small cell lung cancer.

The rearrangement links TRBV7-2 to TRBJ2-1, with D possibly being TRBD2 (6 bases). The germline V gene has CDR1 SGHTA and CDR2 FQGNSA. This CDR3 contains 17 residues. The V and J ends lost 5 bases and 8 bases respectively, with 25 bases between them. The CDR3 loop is CASSIRAGTRGGYEQFF. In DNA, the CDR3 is TGTGCCAGCAGCATTAGAGCCGGGACTCGGGGCGGGTATGAGCAGTTCTTC.

In nucleotides, the CDR3 is TGCGCCAGCAGCTTGGGCGGGACTTCCTACAATGAGCAGTTCTTC. Its translation: CASSLGGTSYNEQFF. The rearrangement uses TRBV5-1 and TRBJ2-1, with D tentatively TRBD2 (6 bases). Trimming shortened V by 0 bases and J by 1 base, and 8 bases separated the two germline ends. CDR1 SGHRS and CDR2 YFSETQ come from the germline V gene. This CDR3 comprises 15 residues.

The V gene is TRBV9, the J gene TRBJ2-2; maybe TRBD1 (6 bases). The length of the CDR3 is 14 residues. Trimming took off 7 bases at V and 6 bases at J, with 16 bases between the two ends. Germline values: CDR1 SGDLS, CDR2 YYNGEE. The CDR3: CASGPQGYAGELFF. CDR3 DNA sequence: TGTGCCAGCGGACCACAGGGATACGCCGGGGAGCTGTTTTTT.

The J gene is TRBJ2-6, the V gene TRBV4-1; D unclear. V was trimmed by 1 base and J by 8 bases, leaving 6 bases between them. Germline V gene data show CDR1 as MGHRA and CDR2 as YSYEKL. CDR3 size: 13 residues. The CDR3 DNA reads TGCGCCAGCAGCCAAGGACGCTCCAACGTCCTGACTTTC. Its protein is CASSQGRSNVLTF.

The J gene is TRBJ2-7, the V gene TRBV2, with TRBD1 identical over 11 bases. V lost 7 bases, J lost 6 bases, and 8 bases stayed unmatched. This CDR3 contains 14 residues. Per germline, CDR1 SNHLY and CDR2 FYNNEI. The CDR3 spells CASTGGQGVFEQYF. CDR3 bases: TGTGCCAGCACAGGGGGACAGGGGGTATTCGAGCAGTACTTC.

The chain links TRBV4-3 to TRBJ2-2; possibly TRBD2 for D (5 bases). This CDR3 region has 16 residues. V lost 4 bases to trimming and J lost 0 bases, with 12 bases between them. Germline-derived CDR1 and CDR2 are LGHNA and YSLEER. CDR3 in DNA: TGCGCCAGCAGCCCCCACGGAGGATCGAACACCGGGGAGCTGTTTTTT. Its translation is CASSPHGGSNTGELFF.

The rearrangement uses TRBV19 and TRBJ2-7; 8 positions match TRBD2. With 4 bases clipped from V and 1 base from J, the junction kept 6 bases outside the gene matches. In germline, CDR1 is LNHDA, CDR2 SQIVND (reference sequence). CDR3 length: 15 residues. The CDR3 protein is CASSTSGGPSYEQYF. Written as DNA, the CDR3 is TGTGCCAGTAGTACATCGGGAGGGCCGTCCTACGAGCAGTACTTC.

CDR3 sequence (DNA): TGTGCCAGCAGCTTGGGGGCGGGGGGTTACAATGAGCAGTTCTTC. The encoded protein is CASSLGAGGYNEQFF. The chain has TRBV5-4 and TRBJ2-1; TRBD2 matches 8 bases. This CDR3 region has 15 residues. Germline-derived CDR1 and CDR2 are SGHNT and YYREEE (reference sequence). Trimming removed 0 bases from V and 4 bases from J; junction bases left unmatched: 3.

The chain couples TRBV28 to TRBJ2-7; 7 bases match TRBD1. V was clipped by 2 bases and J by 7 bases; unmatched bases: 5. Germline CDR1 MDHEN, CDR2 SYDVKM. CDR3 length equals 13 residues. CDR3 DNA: TGTGCCAGCAGTTTACGAACGACAGGGGAGCAGTACTTC. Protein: CASSLRTTGEQYF.

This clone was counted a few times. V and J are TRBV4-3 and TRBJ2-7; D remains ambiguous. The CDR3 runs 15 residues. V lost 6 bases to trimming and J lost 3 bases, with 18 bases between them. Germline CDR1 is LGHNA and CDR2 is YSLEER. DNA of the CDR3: TGCGCCAGCAGTCTAAGGGATGACGGCTACTACGAGCAGTACTTC. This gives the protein CASSLRDDGYYEQYF.

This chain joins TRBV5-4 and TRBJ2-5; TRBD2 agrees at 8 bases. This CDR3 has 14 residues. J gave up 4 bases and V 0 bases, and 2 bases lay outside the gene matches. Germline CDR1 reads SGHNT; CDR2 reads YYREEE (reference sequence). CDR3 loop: CASSLALAGETQYF. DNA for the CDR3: TGTGCCAGCAGCTTGGCCCTAGCGGGAGAGACCCAGTACTTC. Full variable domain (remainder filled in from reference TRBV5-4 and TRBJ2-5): ETGVTQSPTHLIKTRGQQVTLRCSSQSGHNTVSWYQQALGQGPQFIFQYYREEENGRGNFPPRFSGLQFPNYSSELNVNALELDDSALYLCASSLALAGETQYFGPGTRLLVL.

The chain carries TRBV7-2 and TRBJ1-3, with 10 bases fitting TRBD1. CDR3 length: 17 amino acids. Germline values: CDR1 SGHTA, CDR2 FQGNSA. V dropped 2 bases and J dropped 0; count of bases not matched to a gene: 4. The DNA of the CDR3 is TGTGCCAGCAGCTTAAGGGGGACAGGGGTCTCTGGAAACACCATATATTTT. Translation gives CASSLRGTGVSGNTIYF.

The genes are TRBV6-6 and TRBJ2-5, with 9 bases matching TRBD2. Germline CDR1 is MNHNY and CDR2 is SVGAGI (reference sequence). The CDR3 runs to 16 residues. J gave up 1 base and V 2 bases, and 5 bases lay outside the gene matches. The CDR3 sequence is CASSYGGGRAQETQYF. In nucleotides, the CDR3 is TGTGCCAGCAGTTACGGGGGCGGGAGGGCCCAAGAGACCCAGTACTTC.

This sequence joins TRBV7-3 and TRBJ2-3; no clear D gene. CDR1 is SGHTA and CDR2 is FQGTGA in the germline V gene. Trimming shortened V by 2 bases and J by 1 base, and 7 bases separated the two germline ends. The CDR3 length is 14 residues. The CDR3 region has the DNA TGTGCCAGCAGCTTACTAAGGGGCACAGATACGCAGTATTTT. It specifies CASSLLRGTDTQYF.

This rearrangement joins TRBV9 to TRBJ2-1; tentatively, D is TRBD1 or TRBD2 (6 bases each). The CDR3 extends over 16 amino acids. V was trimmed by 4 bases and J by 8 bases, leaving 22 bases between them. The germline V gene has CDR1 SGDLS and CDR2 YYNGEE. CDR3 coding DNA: TGTGCCAGCAGCCGAGGGGGGACATCCCCCGGAGATGAGCAGTTCTTC. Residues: CASSRGGTSPGDEQFF.

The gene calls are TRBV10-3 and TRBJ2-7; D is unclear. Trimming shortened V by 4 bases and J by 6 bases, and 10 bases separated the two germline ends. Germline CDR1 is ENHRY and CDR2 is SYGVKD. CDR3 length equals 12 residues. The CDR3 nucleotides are TGTGCCATCAGTGTAGTAACGACCGAGCAGTACTTC. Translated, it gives CAISVVTTEQYF.

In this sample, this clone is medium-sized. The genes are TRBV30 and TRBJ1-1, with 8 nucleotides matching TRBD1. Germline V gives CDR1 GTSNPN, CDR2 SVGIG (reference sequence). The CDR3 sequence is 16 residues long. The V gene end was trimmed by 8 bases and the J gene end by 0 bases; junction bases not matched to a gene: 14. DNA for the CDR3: TGTGCCGTACTGACAGGGGCGGGACCCCTGAACACTGAAGCTTTCTTT. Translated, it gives CAVLTGAGPLNTEAFF.

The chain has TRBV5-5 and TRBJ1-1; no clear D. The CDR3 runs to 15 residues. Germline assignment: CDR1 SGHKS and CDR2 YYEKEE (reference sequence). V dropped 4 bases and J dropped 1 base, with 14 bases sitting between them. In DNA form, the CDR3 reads TGTGCCAGCAGCCGACGGTCCGTAGCGAACACTGAAGCTTTCTTT. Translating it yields CASSRRSVANTEAFF.

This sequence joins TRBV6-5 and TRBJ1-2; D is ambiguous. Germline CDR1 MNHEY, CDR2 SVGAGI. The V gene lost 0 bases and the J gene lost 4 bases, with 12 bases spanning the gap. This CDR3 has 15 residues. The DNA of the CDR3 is TGTGCCAGCAGTTACTCTAGTTCCCTTGTCTATGGCTACACCTTC. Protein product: CASSYSSSLVYGYTF.

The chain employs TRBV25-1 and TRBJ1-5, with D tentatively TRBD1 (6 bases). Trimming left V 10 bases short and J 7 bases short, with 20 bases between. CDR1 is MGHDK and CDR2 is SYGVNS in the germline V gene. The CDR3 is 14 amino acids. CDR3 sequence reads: CATTLEGDDQPQHF. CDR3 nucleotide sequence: TGTGCCACCACCCTTGAGGGGGATGACCAGCCCCAGCATTTT.

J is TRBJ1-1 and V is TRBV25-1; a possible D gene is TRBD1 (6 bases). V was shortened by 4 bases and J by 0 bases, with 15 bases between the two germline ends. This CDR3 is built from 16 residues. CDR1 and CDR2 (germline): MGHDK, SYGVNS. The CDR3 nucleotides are TGTGCCAGCAGTGCCCCGGGACACAGATTGAACACTGAAGCTTTCTTT. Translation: CASSAPGHRLNTEAFF.

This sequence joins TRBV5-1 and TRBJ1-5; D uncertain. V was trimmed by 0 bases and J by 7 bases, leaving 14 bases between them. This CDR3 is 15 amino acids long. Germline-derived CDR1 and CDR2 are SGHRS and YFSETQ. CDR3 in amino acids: CASSLDGREVQPQHF. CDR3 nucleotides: TGCGCCAGCAGCTTGGACGGACGGGAGGTCCAGCCCCAGCATTTT.

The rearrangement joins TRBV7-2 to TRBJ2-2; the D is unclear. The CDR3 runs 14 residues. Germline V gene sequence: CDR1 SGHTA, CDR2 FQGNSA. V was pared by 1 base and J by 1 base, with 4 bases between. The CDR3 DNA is TGTGCCAGCAGCTTAGTGAGGAACACCGGGGAGCTGTTTTTT. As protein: CASSLVRNTGELFF.

CDR3 coding DNA: TGTGCCAGCAGCTCCGCTGTCTTAGACTCCTACGAGCAGTACTTC. Translating it yields CASSSAVLDSYEQYF. This chain uses TRBV7-2 with TRBJ2-7; D gene uncertain. The germline V gene encodes CDR1 SGHTA and CDR2 FQGNSA. The CDR3 is made up of 15 amino acids. The V end was cut by 4 bases, the J end by 0 bases, with 13 bases between.

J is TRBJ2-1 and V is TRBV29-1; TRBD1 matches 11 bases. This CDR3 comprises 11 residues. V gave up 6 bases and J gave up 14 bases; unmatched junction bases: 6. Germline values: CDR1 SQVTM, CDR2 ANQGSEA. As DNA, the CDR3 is TGCAGCGTGGGACAGGGGGGTCCGAAGTTCTTC. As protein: CSVGQGGPKFF.

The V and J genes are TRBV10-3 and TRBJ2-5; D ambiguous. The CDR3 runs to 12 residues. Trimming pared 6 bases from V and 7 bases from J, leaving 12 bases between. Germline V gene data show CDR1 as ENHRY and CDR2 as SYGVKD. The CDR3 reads CAISPDSRTQYF. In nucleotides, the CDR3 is TGTGCCATCAGCCCTGACTCGAGGACCCAGTACTTC.

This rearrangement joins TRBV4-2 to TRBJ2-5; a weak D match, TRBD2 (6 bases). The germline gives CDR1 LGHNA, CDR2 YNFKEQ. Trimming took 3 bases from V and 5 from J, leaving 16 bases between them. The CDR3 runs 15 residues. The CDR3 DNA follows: TGTGCCAGCAGCCACTTGTTTCAGGGAGGCGAGACCCAGTACTTC. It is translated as CASSHLFQGGETQYF.

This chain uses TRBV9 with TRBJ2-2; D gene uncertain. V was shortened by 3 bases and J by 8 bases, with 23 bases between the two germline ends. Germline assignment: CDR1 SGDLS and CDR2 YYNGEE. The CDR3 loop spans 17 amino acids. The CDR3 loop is CASSAAPGSPRPGELFF. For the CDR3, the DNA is TGTGCCAGCAGCGCGGCCCCCGGGTCCCCCCGCCCTGGGGAGCTGTTTTTT.

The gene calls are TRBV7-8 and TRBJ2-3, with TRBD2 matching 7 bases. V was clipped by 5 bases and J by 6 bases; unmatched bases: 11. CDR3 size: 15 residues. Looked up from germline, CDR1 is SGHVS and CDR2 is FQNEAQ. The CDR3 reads CASSTWDYNTDTQYF. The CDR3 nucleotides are TGTGCCAGCAGCACTTGGGACTACAACACCGATACGCAGTATTTT.

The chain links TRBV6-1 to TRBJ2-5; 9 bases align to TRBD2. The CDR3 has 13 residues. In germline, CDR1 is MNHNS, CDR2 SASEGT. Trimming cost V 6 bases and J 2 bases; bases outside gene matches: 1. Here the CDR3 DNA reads TGTGCCAGCAGCGGACTAGCGCAAGAGACCCAGTACTTC. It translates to CASSGLAQETQYF.

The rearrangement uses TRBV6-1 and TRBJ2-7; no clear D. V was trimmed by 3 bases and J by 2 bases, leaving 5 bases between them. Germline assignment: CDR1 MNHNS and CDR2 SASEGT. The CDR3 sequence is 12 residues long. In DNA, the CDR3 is TGTGCCAGCAGTGACCAGCCCTACGAGCAGTACTTC. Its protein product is CASSDQPYEQYF.